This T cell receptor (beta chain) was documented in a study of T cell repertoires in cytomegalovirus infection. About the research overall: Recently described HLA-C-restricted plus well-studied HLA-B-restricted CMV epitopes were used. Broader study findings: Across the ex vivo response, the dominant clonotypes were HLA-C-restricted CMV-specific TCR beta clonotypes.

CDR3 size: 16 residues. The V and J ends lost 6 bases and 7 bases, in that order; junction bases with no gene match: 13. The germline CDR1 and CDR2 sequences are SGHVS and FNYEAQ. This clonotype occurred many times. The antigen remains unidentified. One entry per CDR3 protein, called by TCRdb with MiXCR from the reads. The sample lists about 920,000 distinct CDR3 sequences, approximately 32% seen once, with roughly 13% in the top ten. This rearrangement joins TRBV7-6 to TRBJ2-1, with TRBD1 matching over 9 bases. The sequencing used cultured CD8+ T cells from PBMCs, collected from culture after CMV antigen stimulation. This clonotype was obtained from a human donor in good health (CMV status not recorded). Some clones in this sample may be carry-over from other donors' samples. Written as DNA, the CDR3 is TGTGCCAGCAGTCCTGGGACAGGGAGTAAATGGAATGAGCAGTTCTTC. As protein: CASSPGTGSKWNEQFF.